This T cell receptor beta chain was obtained from a study of cytomegalovirus exposure and HLA in healthy donors. PCR primers comprised 60 Vbeta and 13 Jbeta primers. The data were produced by immunoSEQ multiplex PCR, yet TCRdb's version contains in-frame clones alone and is incomplete. Here the sample spans about 130,000 clones, roughly four fifths being singletons. J gave up 6 bases and V 0 bases, and 2 bases lay outside the gene matches. Germline CDR1 SGDLS, CDR2 YYNGEE. The CDR3 loop spans 13 amino acids. Sequencing was done on a sample of PBMCs. V and J are TRBV9 and TRBJ2-5; 7 bases align to TRBD1. The clonotype comes from a girl aged 2 to 9 in good health and CMV-seronegative. CDR3 in DNA: TGTGCCAGCAGCGTAGAGGGGGCGCAGACCCAGTACTTC. This encodes CASSVEGAQTQYF.